The 25 T cell receptor beta chains reported below all come from one sample, sequenced in a study of T cells after yellow fever vaccination (dated by TCRdb to between 2019 and 2020). Reading the label with the study, this specimen's treatment or condition is: live attenuated yellow fever vaccine strain. The library relied on 5' RACE. TCRdb shows the sequencer as Illumina HiSeq 2500. Clones were called with MiXCR by TCRdb after fastp trimmed the public reads at Q25, and only in-frame beta chains were retained. For every CDR3 protein sequence, its rows merge into one entry that carries the most common genes and DNA. A total of hundreds of thousands of distinct CDR3 sequences appear in this sample, roughly 14% of them only once. The ten largest clones capture 11% to 15% of the sample. The sample was PBMCs, taken on the day of the yellow fever booster vaccination. These receptors were taken from a man in his thirties or forties who received the YFV17D yellow fever vaccine.

This clonotype was seen a handful of times. The chain joins TRBV6-1 to TRBJ1-2; D is perhaps TRBD1 (5 bases). The length of the CDR3 is 13 residues. Trimming removed 6 bases at V and 7 bases at J, with 15 bases between. Per germline, CDR1 MNHNS and CDR2 SASEGT. CDR3 amino acids: CASSELGVGGYTF. In nucleotides, the CDR3 is TGTGCCAGCAGCGAACTAGGGGTGGGTGGCTACACCTTC.

The V gene is TRBV20-1, the J gene TRBJ2-3, with D maybe TRBD1 (5 bases). V lost 4 bases and J lost 2, with 13 bases in between. CDR1 and CDR2 from the germline V gene are DFQATT and SNEGSKA (reference sequence). The CDR3 has 14 residues. The CDR3 region is CSATNRIYTDTQYF. In DNA form, the CDR3 reads TGCAGTGCTACCAACAGGATTTACACAGATACGCAGTATTTT.

This clonotype has only a few counts. The chain is built from TRBV11-2 and TRBJ2-1; 9 nucleotides match TRBD1. The germline gives CDR1 SGHAT, CDR2 FQNNGV. The CDR3 has 14 amino acids. Trimming took 11 bases from V and 6 from J; bases not matched to a gene: 11. The CDR3 region is CASSPGTGFNEQFF. CDR3 sequence (DNA): TGTGCCTCCTCTCCCGGGACAGGGTTCAATGAGCAGTTCTTC.

This clonotype was picked up a small number of times. The chain employs TRBV7-8 and TRBJ2-4, with 8 positions matching TRBD2. The CDR3 loop spans 15 amino acids. Trimming took 4 bases from V and 7 from J; bases not matched to a gene: 9. Germline CDR1 is SGHVS and CDR2 is FQNEAQ. The CDR3, as DNA: TGTGCCAGCAGCTCGGGGGGGGGATGGGAGAACATTCAGTACTTC. Translated, it gives CASSSGGGWENIQYF. The whole variable domain, remainder taken from reference TRBV7-8 and TRBJ2-4, is GAGVSQSPRYKVAKRGQDVALRCDPISGHVSLFWYQQALGQGPEFLTYFQNEAQLDKSGLPSDRFFAERPEGSVSTLKIQRTQQEDSAVYLCASSSGGGWENIQYFGAGTRLSVL.

The chain employs TRBV6-5 and TRBJ2-7, with a weak D call TRBD1 (6 bases). CDR1 MNHEY and CDR2 SVGAGI come from the germline V gene. The germline V and J ends were trimmed by 5 bases and 3 bases, with 14 bases remaining between them. The CDR3 length is 14 residues. CDR3 amino acids: CASSLQGKGYEQYF. In DNA form, the CDR3 reads TGTGCCAGCAGTCTACAGGGAAAAGGCTACGAGCAGTACTTC.

The rearrangement links TRBV24-1 to TRBJ2-4; TRBD1 aligns across 9 bases. CDR3 size: 16 residues. Germline V CDR1 and CDR2: KGHDR, SFDVKD. The J segment lost 9 bases and the V segment lost 2 bases, leaving 10 bases of the junction unmatched. CDR3 nucleotide sequence: TGTGCCACCAGTGATTCAGCCGGGACAGGGTCCCCCATTCAGTACTTC. The encoded protein is CATSDSAGTGSPIQYF.

This clonotype showed up just a few times. The CDR3 loop is CASSLRGIIYNEQFF. CDR3 sequence (DNA): TGTGCCAGCAGTTTGCGGGGGATTATCTACAATGAGCAGTTCTTC. J is TRBJ2-1 and V is TRBV27, with 7 nucleotides matching TRBD2. The CDR3 spans 15 residues. Unmatched junction bases numbered 5, after V lost 3 bases and J lost 3 bases. Germline CDR1 is MNHEY and CDR2 is SMNVEV (reference sequence).

This clonotype came up a few times. The gene calls are TRBV18 and TRBJ2-3; 8 bases map to TRBD2. The germline gives CDR1 KGHSH, CDR2 LQKENI. Trimming took 2 bases from V and 1 from J; bases not matched to a gene: 2. The CDR3 has 15 residues. Here the CDR3 DNA reads TGTGCCAGCTCACCAAAAGCGGGAGGCACAGATACGCAGTATTTT. Encoded protein: CASSPKAGGTDTQYF.

The chain couples TRBV19 to TRBJ2-1, with 15 bases that match TRBD2. V was pared by 7 bases and J by 0 bases, with 10 bases of the junction left unmatched. The CDR3 has 19 residues. The germline CDR1 and CDR2 sequences are LNHDA and SQIVND (reference sequence). CDR3: CASTKGLAGGLSSYNEQFF. CDR3 bases: TGTGCCAGTACCAAGGGACTAGCGGGAGGACTGAGCTCCTACAATGAGCAGTTCTTC.

This clonotype was counted a few times. The chain joins TRBV19 to TRBJ2-7, with a weak D call TRBD2 (6 bases). This CDR3 spans 14 amino acids. CDR1 LNHDA and CDR2 SQIVND come from the germline V gene (reference sequence). V was cut by 8 bases and J by 0 bases, with 14 bases left in between. The CDR3 DNA reads as TGTGCCAGTTCCCCGGAGGGCCTCTCCTACGAGCAGTACTTC. Protein product: CASSPEGLSYEQYF. Full variable domain (rest looked up from reference TRBV19 and TRBJ2-7): DGGITQSPKYLFRKEGQNVTLSCEQNLNHDAMYWYRQDPGQGLRLIYYSQIVNDFQKGDIAEGYSVSREKKESFPLTVTSAQKNPTAFYLCASSPEGLSYEQYFGPGTRLTVT.

This clonotype appeared a few times. The J gene is TRBJ2-3, the V gene TRBV7-9, with D tentatively TRBD2 (6 bases). V lost 7 bases and J 1 base, leaving 12 bases between the germline ends. The CDR3 is made up of 14 amino acids. Germline lookup yields CDR1 SEHNR and CDR2 FQNEAQ (reference sequence). This chain's CDR3 is CASIRGSGTDTQYF. As DNA, the CDR3 is TGTGCCAGCATTCGGGGGAGCGGCACAGATACGCAGTATTTT.

The J gene is TRBJ2-3, the V gene TRBV7-2, with 9 bases fitting TRBD2. The CDR3 is 16 residues long. The junction had 8 bases not matched to a gene; V was cut back by 5 bases and J by 2 bases. Per germline, CDR1 SGHTA and CDR2 FQGNSA. CDR3 in amino acids: CASSLRLAETTDTQYF. CDR3 nucleotides: TGTGCCAGCAGCCTCCGACTAGCGGAGACCACAGATACGCAGTATTTT.

This sequence joins TRBV29-1 and TRBJ2-7, with D perhaps matching TRBD1 or TRBD2 (5 bases each). The CDR3 sequence is 20 residues long. Germline values: CDR1 SQVTM, CDR2 ANQGSEA. V lost 7 bases and J 0 bases, leaving 34 bases between the germline ends. The CDR3 spells CSGPEKSGRAAVGSSYEQYF. The DNA for the CDR3 is TGCAGCGGTCCGGAAAAGTCGGGCAGGGCTGCTGTTGGGAGCTCCTACGAGCAGTACTTC.

The chain combines TRBV5-1 with TRBJ2-3, with 7 bases that match TRBD2. Germline assignment: CDR1 SGHRS and CDR2 YFSETQ. The CDR3 loop spans 16 amino acids. The V and J ends lost 4 bases and 0 bases, in that order; junction bases with no gene match: 8. The CDR3 region is CASSPLALPSTDTQYF. In DNA, the CDR3 is TGCGCCAGCAGCCCACTAGCGTTACCTAGCACAGATACGCAGTATTTT.

The chain is built from TRBV12-3 or TRBV12-4 and TRBJ1-3, with D maybe TRBD1 (5 bases). The V end was cut by 1 base, the J end by 8 bases, with 9 bases between. CDR3 length equals 13 residues. The CDR3 here is CASSLGQRDTIYF. CDR3 DNA sequence: TGTGCCAGCAGTTTAGGACAGCGGGACACCATATATTTT.

Remarks on this clonotype: One end of the junction fails to match germline, which may point to a read error. This chain connects TRBV18 to TRBJ2-2, with D perhaps TRBD2 (5 bases). Germline V lookup: CDR1 KGHSH, CDR2 LQKENI. CDR3 length: 14 residues. The CDR3 loop reads CASSPDGNTGEPFF. The CDR3 DNA reads as TGTGCCAGCTCACCAGACGGGAACACCGGGGAGCCGTTTTTT.

This sequence joins TRBV20-1 and TRBJ2-2; D remains unclear. V lost 3 bases to trimming and J lost 7 bases, with 18 bases between them. CDR3 size: 15 residues. The germline gives CDR1 DFQATT, CDR2 SNEGSKA (reference sequence). The CDR3 DNA sequence: TGCAGTGCTAGCCCGGGTTCCAACCAGCTCGGGGAGCTGTTTTTT. Protein sequence: CSASPGSNQLGELFF.

The V and J genes are TRBV20-1 and TRBJ2-7, with 7 bases lining up with TRBD1. CDR1 is DFQATT and CDR2 is SNEGSKA in the germline V gene (reference sequence). J lost 8 bases, V lost 4 bases, and 8 bases had no gene match. The CDR3 extends over 12 amino acids. In DNA form, the CDR3 reads TGCAGTGCTACAACCGACAGGGAGAAGCAGTACTTC. It encodes CSATTDREKQYF.

The chain joins TRBV12-3 or TRBV12-4 to TRBJ2-3; 8 bases agree with TRBD2. The CDR3 spans 14 residues. V gave up 7 bases and J gave up 3 bases; unmatched junction bases: 6. The CDR3 DNA reads TGTGCCAGCACCCTAGCGGGTCTTACAGATACGCAGTATTTT. It translates to CASTLAGLTDTQYF.

This chain connects TRBV6-6 to TRBJ2-5; D could derive from TRBD1 or TRBD2 (5 bases each). V was cut by 2 bases and J by 12 bases, with 16 bases left in between. Looked up from germline, CDR1 is MNHNY and CDR2 is SVGAGI (reference sequence). This CDR3 contains 13 residues. The CDR3 DNA reads TGTGCCAGCAGTTACACAGCCGGGGCCCCAGAGTACTTC. Translated, it gives CASSYTAGAPEYF.

Only a few counts were recorded for this clonotype. The chain is built from TRBV20-1 and TRBJ1-6; TRBD1 matches 8 bases. This CDR3 comprises 13 residues. Germline V gene sequence: CDR1 DFQATT, CDR2 SNEGSKA (reference sequence). The V gene end was trimmed by 6 bases and the J gene end by 5 bases; junction bases not matched to a gene: 3. The CDR3, as DNA: TGCAGTGCCGGACAGGGAAATAATTCACCCCTCCACTTT. It specifies CSAGQGNNSPLHF.

This clonotype was counted a few times. V usage is TRBV7-9 and J usage is TRBJ1-5, with 7 nucleotides matching TRBD1. There are 19 residues in the CDR3. J was trimmed by 0 bases and V by 0 bases; bases with no gene match: 11. Germline V lookup: CDR1 SEHNR, CDR2 FQNEAQ (reference sequence). The CDR3 region has the DNA TGTGCCAGCAGCTTAGCACGGGGTATTGGGACAGTTAGCAATCAGCCCCAGCATTTT. This gives the protein CASSLARGIGTVSNQPQHF.

There are a few counts of this clonotype. The chain has TRBV5-5 and TRBJ1-1; D is ambiguous. The CDR3 length is 13 residues. V lost 0 bases, J lost 7 bases, and 10 bases lay in between. In germline, CDR1 is SGHKS, CDR2 YYEKEE (reference sequence). CDR3 sequence (DNA): TGTGCCAGCAGCTTGGTAGGGTCGCGTGAAGCTTTCTTT. Its protein product is CASSLVGSREAFF.

The chain joins TRBV6-2 or TRBV6-3 to TRBJ2-2; 9 bases match TRBD2. CDR3 length: 16 amino acids. The germline CDR1 and CDR2 sequences are MNHEY and SVGEGT. Trimming took 10 bases from V and 5 from J; bases not matched to a gene: 14. CDR3 loop: CATLPSGSGRTGELFF. The CDR3 nucleotides are TGTGCCACACTACCCAGCGGTAGCGGGAGAACCGGGGAGCTGTTTTTT.

The V call is TRBV5-1, the J call TRBJ2-3; tentatively, D is TRBD2 (5 bases). CDR1 is SGHRS and CDR2 is YFSETQ in the germline V gene. The V gene lost 0 bases and the J gene lost 6 bases, with 8 bases spanning the gap. The CDR3 extends over 13 amino acids. The chain's CDR3 is CASSLVEGDTQYF. In DNA, the CDR3 is TGCGCCAGCAGCTTGGTCGAGGGTGATACGCAGTATTTT.